This TCR beta chain was obtained from a study of CD8+CD57+ T cells in acquired aplastic anemia. Study summary: Healthy-donor CD4+ cells averaged around 10 million reads. The study's findings and limits: Significance was not reached for CD8+ Simpson's diversity between patients and controls. About 29 sequences, all CD8+ CDR3, were shared between patients and controls.

V lost 5 bases, J lost 3 bases, and 8 bases lay in between. The CDR3 sequence is 12 residues long. The germline CDR1 and CDR2 sequences are SGHTA and FQGTGA. TCR beta VDJ and CDR3 were profiled, and genomic DNA was the template. TCRdb re-called the reads with MiXCR, one entry per CDR3 protein. The sample has just over 400,000 distinct CDR3 sequences; 65% to 80% are singletons. On this clonotype: Its antigen is currently unknown. The CDR3 ends on some other residue instead of the conserved phenylalanine or tryptophan, so this is likely a read error.

The chain combines TRBV7-3 with TRBJ2-7; no clear D. The TCR comes from a human donor in good health, serving as a control. Sequencing was done on a sample of sorted CD4+, CD8+, or CD8+CD57+ T cells (not recorded which) from PBMCs. CDR3 residues: CASSPGHYEQYL. The CDR3 DNA follows: TGTGCCAGCAGCCCCGGCCACTACGAGCAGTACCTC.